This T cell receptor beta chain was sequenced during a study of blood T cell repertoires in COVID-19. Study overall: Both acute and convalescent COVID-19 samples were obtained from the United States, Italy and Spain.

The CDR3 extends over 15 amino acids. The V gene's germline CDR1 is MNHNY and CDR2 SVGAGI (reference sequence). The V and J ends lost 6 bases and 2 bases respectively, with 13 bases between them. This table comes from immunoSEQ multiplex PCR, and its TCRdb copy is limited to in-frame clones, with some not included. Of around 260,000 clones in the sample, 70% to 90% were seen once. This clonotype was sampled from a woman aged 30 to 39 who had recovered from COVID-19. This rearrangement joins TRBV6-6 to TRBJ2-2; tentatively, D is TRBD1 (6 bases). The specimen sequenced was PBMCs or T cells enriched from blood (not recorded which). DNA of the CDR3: TGTGCCAGCAGCATCCGGACAGCTAACACCGGGGAGCTGTTTTTT. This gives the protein CASSIRTANTGELFF.